This T cell receptor beta chain derives from a study of blood T cell repertoires in COVID-19. Looking at the study overall: COVID-19 samples, acute and convalescent, were from the United States, Italy and Spain. T cells, B-cell-depleted T cells, or PBMCs provided the cDNA or gDNA that served as material.

Authors' data handling: How many nucleated cells were present was estimated from reference gene primer amplification. Profiled with immunoSEQ multiplex PCR; TCRdb holds only in-frame clones, not every one. The V and J calls and clone size are taken from that table; D and trimming were inferred from the DNA. Of roughly 170,000 clones listed, about 90% were seen once; the top ten hold about 20%. From germline, CDR1 is SNHLY and CDR2 FYNNEI. The J segment lost 0 bases and the V segment lost 6 bases, leaving 8 bases of the junction unmatched. CDR3 size: 17 residues. Sample: peripheral blood. The rearrangement uses TRBV2 and TRBJ2-7; TRBD2 matches 13 bases. The sequence was obtained from an older man with active or convalescent COVID-19. In nucleotides, the CDR3 is TGTGCCAGCAGCAGTCCGGGACTAGCGGGGAGCTCCTACGAGCAGTACTTC. It specifies CASSSPGLAGSSYEQYF.